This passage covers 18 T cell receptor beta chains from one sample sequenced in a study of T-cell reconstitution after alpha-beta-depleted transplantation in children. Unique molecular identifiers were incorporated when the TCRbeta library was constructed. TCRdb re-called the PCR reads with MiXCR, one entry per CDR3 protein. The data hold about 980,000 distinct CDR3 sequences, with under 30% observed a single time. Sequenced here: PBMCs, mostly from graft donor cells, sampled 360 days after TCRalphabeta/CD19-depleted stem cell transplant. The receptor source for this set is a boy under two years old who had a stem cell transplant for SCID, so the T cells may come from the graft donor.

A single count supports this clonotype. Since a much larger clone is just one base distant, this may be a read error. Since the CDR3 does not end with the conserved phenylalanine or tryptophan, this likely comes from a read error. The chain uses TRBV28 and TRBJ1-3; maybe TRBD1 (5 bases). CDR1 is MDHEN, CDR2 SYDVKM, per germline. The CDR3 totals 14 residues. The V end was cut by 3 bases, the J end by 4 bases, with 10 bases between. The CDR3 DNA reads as TGTGCCAGCAGTTTGCAGGGCGGAGGAAACACCATATATTTA. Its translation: CASSLQGGGNTIYL.

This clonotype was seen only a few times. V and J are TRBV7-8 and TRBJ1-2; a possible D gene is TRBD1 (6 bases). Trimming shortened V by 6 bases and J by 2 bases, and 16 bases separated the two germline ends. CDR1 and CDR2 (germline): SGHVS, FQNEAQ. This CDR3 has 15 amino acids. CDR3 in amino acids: CASSPQTGTNYGYTF. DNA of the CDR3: TGTGCCAGCAGTCCACAAACCGGGACAAACTATGGCTACACCTTC.

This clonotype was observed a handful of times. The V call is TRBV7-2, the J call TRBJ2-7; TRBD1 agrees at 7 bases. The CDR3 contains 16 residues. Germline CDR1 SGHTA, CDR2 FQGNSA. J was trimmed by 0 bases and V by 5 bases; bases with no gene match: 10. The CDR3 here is CASSPSLGQYSYEQYF. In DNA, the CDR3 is TGTGCCAGCAGCCCTAGCCTGGGACAGTACTCCTACGAGCAGTACTTC.

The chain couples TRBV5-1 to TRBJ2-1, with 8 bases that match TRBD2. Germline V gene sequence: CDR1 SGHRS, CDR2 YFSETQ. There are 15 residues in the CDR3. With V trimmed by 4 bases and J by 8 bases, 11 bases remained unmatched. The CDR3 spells CASSPAGDGADEQFF. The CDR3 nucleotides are TGCGCCAGCAGCCCAGCGGGGGATGGGGCGGATGAGCAGTTCTTC. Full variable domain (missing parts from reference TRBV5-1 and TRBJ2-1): KAGVTQTPRYLIKTRGQQVTLSCSPISGHRSVSWYQQTPGQGLQFLFEYFSETQRNKGNFPGRFSGRQFSNSRSEMNVSTLELGDSALYLCASSPAGDGADEQFFGPGTRLTVL.

The CDR3 region has the DNA TGCAGCGTTGAAGATACGACAGGGGATGAGCAGTTCTTC. Its protein is CSVEDTTGDEQFF. This sequence joins TRBV29-1 and TRBJ2-1, with 8 bases aligning to TRBD1. V shed 0 bases and J 8 bases; nucleotides not matched to a gene: 3. CDR1 and CDR2 from the germline V gene are SQVTM and ANQGSEA. The CDR3 loop spans 13 amino acids.

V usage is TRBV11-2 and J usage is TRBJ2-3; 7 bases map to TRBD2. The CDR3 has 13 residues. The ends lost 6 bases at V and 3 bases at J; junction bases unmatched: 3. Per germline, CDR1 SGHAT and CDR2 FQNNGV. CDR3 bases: TGTGCCAGCAGACTAGCGCTAACAGATACGCAGTATTTT. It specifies CASRLALTDTQYF. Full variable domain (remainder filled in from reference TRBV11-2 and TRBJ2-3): EAGVAQSPRYKIIEKRQSVAFWCNPISGHATLYWYQQILGQGPKLLIQFQNNGVVDDSQLPKDRFSAERLKGVDSTLKIQPAKLEDSAVYLCASRLALTDTQYFGPGTRLTVL.

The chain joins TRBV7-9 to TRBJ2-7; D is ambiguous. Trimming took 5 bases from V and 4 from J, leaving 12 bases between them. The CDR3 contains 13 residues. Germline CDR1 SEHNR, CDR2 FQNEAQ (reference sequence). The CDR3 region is CASSLRFRYEQYF. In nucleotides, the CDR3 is TGTGCCAGCAGCCTACGGTTTCGGTACGAGCAGTACTTC.

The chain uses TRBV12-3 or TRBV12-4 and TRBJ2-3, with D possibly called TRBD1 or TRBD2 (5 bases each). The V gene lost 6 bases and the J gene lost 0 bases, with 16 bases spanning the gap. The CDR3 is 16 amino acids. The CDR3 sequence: CASSPNGGTSTDTQYF. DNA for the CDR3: TGTGCCAGCAGCCCCAATGGGGGAACTAGCACAGATACGCAGTATTTT.

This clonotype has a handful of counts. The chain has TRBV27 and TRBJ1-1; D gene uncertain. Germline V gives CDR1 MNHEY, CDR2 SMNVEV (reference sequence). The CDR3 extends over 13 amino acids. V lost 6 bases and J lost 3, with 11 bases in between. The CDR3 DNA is TGTGCCAGCAGCAAGACTCCGGACACTGAAGCTTTCTTT. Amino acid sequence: CASSKTPDTEAFF.

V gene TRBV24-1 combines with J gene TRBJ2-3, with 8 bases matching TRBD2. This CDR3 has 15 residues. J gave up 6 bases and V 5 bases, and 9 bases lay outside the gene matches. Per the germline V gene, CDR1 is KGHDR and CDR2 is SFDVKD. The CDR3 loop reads CATSGGSGALDTQYF. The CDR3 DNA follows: TGTGCCACCAGTGGCGGTAGCGGGGCCCTTGATACGCAGTATTTT.

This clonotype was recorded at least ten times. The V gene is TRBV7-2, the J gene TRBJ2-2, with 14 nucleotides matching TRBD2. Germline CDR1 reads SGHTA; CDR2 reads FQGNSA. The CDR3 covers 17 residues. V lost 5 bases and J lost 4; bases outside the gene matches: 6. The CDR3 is CASSRGLAGAGTGELFF. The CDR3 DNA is TGTGCCAGCAGCAGGGGACTAGCGGGGGCCGGCACCGGGGAGCTGTTTTTT.

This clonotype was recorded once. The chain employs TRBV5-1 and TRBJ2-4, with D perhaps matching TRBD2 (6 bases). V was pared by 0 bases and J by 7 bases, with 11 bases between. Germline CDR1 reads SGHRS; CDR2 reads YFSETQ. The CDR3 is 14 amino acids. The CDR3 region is CASSLAAGFNIQYF. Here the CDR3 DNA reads TGCGCCAGCAGCTTGGCGGCGGGGTTCAACATTCAGTACTTC. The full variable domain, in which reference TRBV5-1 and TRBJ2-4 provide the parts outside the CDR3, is KAGVTQTPRYLIKTRGQQVTLSCSPISGHRSVSWYQQTPGQGLQFLFEYFSETQRNKGNFPGRFSGRQFSNSRSEMNVSTLELGDSALYLCASSLAAGFNIQYFGAGTRLSVL.

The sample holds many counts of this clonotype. The CDR3 loop is CASSPRLAGVGTDTQYF. CDR3 nucleotides: TGTGCCAGCTCACCACGGCTAGCGGGGGTGGGCACAGATACGCAGTATTTT. V and J are TRBV18 and TRBJ2-3; 10 bases map to TRBD2. The CDR3 length is 17 residues. The ends lost 1 base at V and 1 base at J; junction bases unmatched: 5. Germline V CDR1 and CDR2: KGHSH, LQKENI.

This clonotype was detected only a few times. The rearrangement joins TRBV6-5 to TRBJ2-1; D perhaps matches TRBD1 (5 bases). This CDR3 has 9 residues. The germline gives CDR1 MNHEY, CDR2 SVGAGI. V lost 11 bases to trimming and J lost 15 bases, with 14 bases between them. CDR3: CAFPGHRFF. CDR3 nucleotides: TGTGCCTTCCCCGGACATCGGTTCTTC.

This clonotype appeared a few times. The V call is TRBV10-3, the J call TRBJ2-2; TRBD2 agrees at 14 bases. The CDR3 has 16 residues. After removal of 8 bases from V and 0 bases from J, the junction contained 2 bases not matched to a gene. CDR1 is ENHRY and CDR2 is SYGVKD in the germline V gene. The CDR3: CAIGLAGGTNTGELFF. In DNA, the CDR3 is TGTGCCATCGGACTAGCGGGGGGCACGAACACCGGGGAGCTGTTTTTT.

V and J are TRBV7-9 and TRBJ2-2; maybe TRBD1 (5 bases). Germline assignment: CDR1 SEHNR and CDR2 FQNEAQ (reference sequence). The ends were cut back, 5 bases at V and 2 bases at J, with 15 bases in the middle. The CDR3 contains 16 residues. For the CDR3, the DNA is TGTGCCAGCAGCGGACGACAGATATTAAACACCGGGGAGCTGTTTTTT. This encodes CASSGRQILNTGELFF. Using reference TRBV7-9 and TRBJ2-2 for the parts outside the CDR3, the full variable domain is DTGVSQNPRHKITKRGQNVTFRCDPISEHNRLYWYRQTLGQGPEFLTYFQNEAQLEKSRLLSDRFSAERPKGSFSTLEIQRTEQGDSAMYLCASSGRQILNTGELFFGEGSRLTVL.

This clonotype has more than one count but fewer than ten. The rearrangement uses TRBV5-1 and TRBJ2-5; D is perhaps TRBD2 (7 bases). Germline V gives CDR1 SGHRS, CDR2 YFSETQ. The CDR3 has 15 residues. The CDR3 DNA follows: TGCGCAAGCCGTCCGGGGGGCCAATCGGGAGAGACCCAGTACTTC. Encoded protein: CASRPGGQSGETQYF.

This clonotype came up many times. The DNA for the CDR3 is TGTGCCAGCAGTTTAAGGTCTAGCGGGGGGGCCAGTGAGCAGTTCTTC. This sequence encodes CASSLRSSGGASEQFF. The genes are TRBV27 and TRBJ2-1; TRBD2 matches at 12 bases. Trimming removed 2 bases from V and 9 bases from J; junction bases left unmatched: 8. Germline V gives CDR1 MNHEY, CDR2 SMNVEV (reference sequence). The CDR3 is 16 amino acids.